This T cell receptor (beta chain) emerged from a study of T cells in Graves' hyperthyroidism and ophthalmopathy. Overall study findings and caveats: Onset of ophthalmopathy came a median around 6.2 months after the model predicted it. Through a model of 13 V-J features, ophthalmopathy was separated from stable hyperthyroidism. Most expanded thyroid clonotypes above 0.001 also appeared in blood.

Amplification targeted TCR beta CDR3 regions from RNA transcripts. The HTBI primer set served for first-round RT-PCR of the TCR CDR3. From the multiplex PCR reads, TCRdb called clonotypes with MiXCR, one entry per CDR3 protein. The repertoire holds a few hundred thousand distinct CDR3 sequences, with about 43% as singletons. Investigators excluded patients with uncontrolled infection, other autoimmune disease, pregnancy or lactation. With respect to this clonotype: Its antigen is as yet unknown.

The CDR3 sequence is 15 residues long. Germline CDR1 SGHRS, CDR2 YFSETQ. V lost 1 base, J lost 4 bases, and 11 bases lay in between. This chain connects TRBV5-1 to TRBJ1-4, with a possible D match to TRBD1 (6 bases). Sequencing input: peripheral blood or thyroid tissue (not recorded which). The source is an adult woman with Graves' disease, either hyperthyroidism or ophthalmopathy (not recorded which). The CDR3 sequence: CASSLRPGDNEKLFF. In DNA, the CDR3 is TGCGCCAGCAGCTTGAGGCCAGGGGATAATGAAAAACTGTTTTTT.